This is a list of T cell receptor beta chains from one sample in a study of blood T cell repertoires in COVID-19. Produced via immunoSEQ multiplex PCR; TCRdb's table is partial and in-frame only. The sample holds some 90,000 clones; roughly 89% are singletons and the top ten take roughly 2.1%. Sequenced: peripheral blood. These receptors originate from a man in his fifties or sixties with acute or convalescent COVID-19. CDR3s include the opening cysteine and the closing phenylalanine or tryptophan. D genes are given only for firm matches. Expanded clones get a size class; other rows say once, few or many, or leave the size out.

>TRBV11-2|once|TRBJ2-5|TRBD2
TGTGCCAGCAGCTTAGGCGGGGGGACCCAGTACTTC
CASSLGGGTQYF
>TRBV20-1|-|TRBJ2-6|-
TGCAGTGCTAGTCCTAGGATCTCTGGGGCCAACGTCCTGACTTTC
CSASPRISGANVLTF
>TRBV5-4|few|TRBJ1-2|-
TGTGCCAGCAGCCCGACGGGGGTCGGGTATGGCTACACCTTC
CASSPTGVGYGYTF
>TRBV5-6|-|TRBJ1-1|-
TGTGCCAGCAGCTGGAATTCCGAGGGCACTGAAGCTTTCTTT
CASSWNSEGTEAFF
>TRBV19|-|TRBJ1-5|-
TGTGCCAGTAGTATAGGGGCAGGGCGTCAGCCCCAGCATTTT
CASSIGAGRQPQHF
>TRBV5-5|-|TRBJ1-6|-
TGTGCCAGCAGCTTGCTAGAGCATTCACCCCTCCACTTT
CASSLLEHSPLHF
>TRBV4-3|once|TRBJ2-5|-
TGCGCCAGCAGCCAAGATCTTGAACAGTCAGAGACCCAGTACTTC
CASSQDLEQSETQYF
>TRBV28|-|TRBJ1-2|TRBD1
TGTGCCAGCAGTTTACCGGACAGGGAGCATGGCTACACCTTC
CASSLPDREHGYTF
>TRBV5-1|-|TRBJ2-1|-
TGCGCCAGCAGCATGGGACTTCCTAGCAATGAGCAGTTCTTC
CASSMGLPSNEQFF
>TRBV10-3|few|TRBJ2-7|-
TGTGCCATCAGTGCCGGGGAATCCTACGAGCAGTACTTC
CAISAGESYEQYF
>TRBV13|-|TRBJ2-6|-
TGTGCCAGCAGCCGACAACTGGCGTCTGGGGCCAACGTCCTGACTTTC
CASSRQLASGANVLTF
>TRBV5-6|-|TRBJ1-1|TRBD1
TGTGCCAGCAGCTTGGAGTTGGGAAACAGGGGCGCAATTGAAGCTTTCTTT
CASSLELGNRGAIEAFF
>TRBV5-1|-|TRBJ2-3|TRBD2
TGCGCCAGCAGCTTACCGGGACTAGCGGGAGGGATAGATACGCAGTATTTT
CASSLPGLAGGIDTQYF
>TRBV5-8|-|TRBJ1-6|-
TGTGCCAGCAGCTTGAGTTCGGGTGGCTATAATTCACCCCTCCACTTT
CASSLSSGGYNSPLHF
>TRBV2|-|TRBJ2-5|TRBD2
TGTGCCAGCAGGACTAGCGGGGGGGATTTGACCCAGTACTTC
CASRTSGGDLTQYF
>TRBV3-1/TRBV3-2|-|TRBJ1-2|TRBD1
TGTGCCAGCAGCCGAGGGACAGTTCCCCTCGGCTACACCTTC
CASSRGTVPLGYTF
>TRBV3-1/TRBV3-2|-|TRBJ2-3|-
TGTGCCAGCAGCCAAGAAGGTAGAGGAAGGGATACGCAGTATTTT
CASSQEGRGRDTQYF
>TRBV24-1|-|TRBJ1-1|-
TGTGCCACCAGGCCTACAGGGAACACTGAAGCTTTCTTT
CATRPTGNTEAFF
>TRBV5-8|once|TRBJ2-4|-
TGTGCCAGCAGTTCCGGGACTCCAAACATTCAGTACTTC
CASSSGTPNIQYF
>TRBV5-1|few|TRBJ1-5|TRBD1
TGCGCCAGCAGGGTGGACAGGGGGCTAGAGCCCCAGCATTTT
CASRVDRGLEPQHF
>TRBV5-1|-|TRBJ1-2|-
TGCGCCAGCAGCTTGGTGGGAGGGGATCAGCGTGGCTACACCTTC
CASSLVGGDQRGYTF
>TRBV6-1|-|TRBJ1-2|TRBD1
TGTGCCAGCAGTGAAACCGGGACAGCCCTCTATGGCTACACCTTC
CASSETGTALYGYTF
>TRBV12-3/TRBV12-4|-|TRBJ1-1|-
TGTGCCAGCGCGGTCTGGAACACTGAAGCTTTCTTT
CASAVWNTEAFF
>TRBV27|-|TRBJ2-1|TRBD2
TGTGCCAGCAGTTCCACACGTTCTGTCGTACTAGCGTACAATGAGCAGTTCTTC
CASSSTRSVVLAYNEQFF
>TRBV7-9|-|TRBJ2-1|TRBD2
TGTGCCAGCAGCTTGGGAGCGGGGGGTTACAATGAGCAGTTCTTC
CASSLGAGGYNEQFF
>TRBV2|-|TRBJ2-3|TRBD2
TGTGCCAGCAGTGAATGGTTGGGACTAAACACAGATACGCAGTATTTT
CASSEWLGLNTDTQYF
>TRBV4-3|once|TRBJ1-1|-
TGCGCCAGCAGCCAGGTGACGCGGGGGGACACTGAAGCTTTCTTT
CASSQVTRGDTEAFF
>TRBV19|-|TRBJ1-4|-
TGTGCCAGTACCCAGGGGATTTGGACTAATGAAAAACTGTTTTTT
CASTQGIWTNEKLFF
>TRBV4-3|once|TRBJ2-5|-
TGCGCCAGCAGCCAAAGACTACAAGAGACCCAGTACTTC
CASSQRLQETQYF
>TRBV30|-|TRBJ2-2|TRBD2
TGTGCCTGGAGTGCGGCGGGGGGGCCTTCCGGGGAGCTGTTTTTT
CAWSAAGGPSGELFF
>TRBV28|few|TRBJ2-2|TRBD2
TGTGCCAGCAGTCCGTCGGGAGGGAACACCGGGGAGCTGTTTTTT
CASSPSGGNTGELFF
>TRBV29-1|-|TRBJ2-1|-
TGCAGCGTTGATGAATCGACAGGTTCCAATGAGCAGTTCTTC
CSVDESTGSNEQFF
>TRBV6-5|once|TRBJ2-2|-
TGTGCCAGCACTCTGGACAGAGCGAACACCGGGGAGCTGTTTTTT
CASTLDRANTGELFF
>TRBV29-1|-|TRBJ1-1|-
TGCAGCGCTGAGGGCTTGGAGGAGGGTAGCACTGAAGCTTTCTTT
CSAEGLEEGSTEAFF
>TRBV18|-|TRBJ2-2|-
TGTGCCAGCTCACCATCCACATATACCGGGGAGCTGTTTTTT
CASSPSTYTGELFF
>TRBV30|-|TRBJ2-2|TRBD1
TGTGCCTGGAGAGTCGCCGGGACAGGGGTTAGCGGGGAGCTGTTTTTT
CAWRVAGTGVSGELFF
>TRBV28|-|TRBJ1-4|-
TGTGCCAGCAGTTTAAGTCCCCGGGATGGTGAAAAACTGTTTTTT
CASSLSPRDGEKLFF
>TRBV5-3|-|TRBJ1-5|-
TGTGCCAGAAGCTCGATAGCAGGGGTTTTCAGACAGCCCCAGCATTTT
CARSSIAGVFRQPQHF
>TRBV4-3|-|TRBJ1-5|-
TGCGCCAGCAGCCCTTCACAGGGATGGAATCAGCCCCAGCATTTT
CASSPSQGWNQPQHF
>TRBV6-5|-|TRBJ2-7|TRBD2
TGTGCCAGCAGTTACTCGGGGGGGAAGGGGTACGAGCAGTACTTC
CASSYSGGKGYEQYF
>TRBV7-2|-|TRBJ1-2|-
TGTGCCAGCAGCTTCGACATGATCTATGGCTACACCTTC
CASSFDMIYGYTF
>TRBV19|-|TRBJ2-3|TRBD1
TGTGCCAGTAGTACTGGGACAGGGGGCAAAGATACGCAGTATTTT
CASSTGTGGKDTQYF
>TRBV3-1/TRBV3-2|-|TRBJ1-1|TRBD1
TGTGCCAGCAGCCGAACCGGGACAGGCGGCACTGAAGCTTTCTTT
CASSRTGTGGTEAFF
>TRBV11-2|-|TRBJ2-5|-
TGTGCCAGCAGCTTAGGGGCCAGCGGGTGGGAGACCCAGTACTTC
CASSLGASGWETQYF
>TRBV25-1|-|TRBJ2-5|-
TGTGCCAGCAACGAGAAAGGGGCCGGGGAGACCCAGTACTTC
CASNEKGAGETQYF
>TRBV3-1/TRBV3-2|-|TRBJ1-6|TRBD1
TGTGCCAGCAGACAGCCGGGACAGAATTCACCCCTCCACTTT
CASRQPGQNSPLHF
>TRBV7-9|-|TRBJ1-4|-
TGTGCCAGCAGCGAGGTATCCTATCATTGGGGCCCCACTAATGAAAAACTGTTTTTT
CASSEVSYHWGPTNEKLFF
>TRBV7-2|-|TRBJ1-3|TRBD1
TGTGCCAGCAGCTTAATACCGGGACAGACTGGAAACACCATATATTTT
CASSLIPGQTGNTIYF
>TRBV5-5|few|TRBJ1-1|-
TGTGCCAGCAGCTTCGGGGGGCGTGATACTGAAGCTTTCTTT
CASSFGGRDTEAFF